The clone carrying this T cell receptor beta chain was seen at least ten times. The antigen remains unidentified. The beta constant-region primer was an equimolar mix of two oligonucleotides covering TRBC1 and TRBC2. Four rounds of PCR amplified the ligated cDNA using nested alpha and beta constant-region primers plus SP2. Each CDR3 protein gets one entry after TCRdb re-called the UMI-ligation and nested PCR reads with MiXCR. This table holds over 110,000 distinct CDR3 sequences, about 20% found once. This entry belongs to a study of naive and memory T cell subsets. Overnight CMV lysate stimulation of fresh PBMCs defined donor CMV status by CD4+ IFNgamma. Four subsets defined by CD45RA and CD27 were sorted after CD3, CD4, CD8 and live/dead staining. The study's findings and limits: In naive cells, over 85% of TCR sequences were seen only once. A few larger clonotypes appeared in naive repertoires, especially CD8, possibly memory cells re-expressing CD45RA. Each distinct alpha or beta sequence counts as one clonotype.

Sequenced input: naive CD8+ T cells from blood. The receptor's source is a human donor in good health.

In DNA, the CDR3 is TGCGCCAGCAGCCTCGGGTATGAGCAGTTCTTC. Protein sequence: CASSLGYEQFF. The chain employs TRBV4-3 and TRBJ2-1; D is undetermined. The CDR3 is 11 residues long. Germline V CDR1 and CDR2: LGHNA, YSLEER. V lost 4 bases to trimming and J lost 8 bases, with 6 bases between them.